This is a list of T cell receptor beta chains from one sample in a study of blood T cell repertoires in COVID-19. Assay: immunoSEQ multiplex PCR; the TCRdb copy retains only in-frame clones and omits some. This sample has about 250,000 clones, with 86% found just once. Sequencing was performed on PBMCs or T cells enriched from blood (not recorded which). Receptor source: a middle-aged man who had recovered from COVID-19. Each CDR3 is given with its conserved first and last residue. The D gene is left open where the match is weak. Clone size is given for some rows only: seen once, a few or many times, or a class if the clone is expanded.

TRBV9	TRBD2	NA	TRBJ2-3	TGTGCCAGCTCTTTGGGGGGGAGCACAGATACGCAGTATTTT	CASSLGGSTDTQYF
TRBV5-1	NA	NA	TRBJ2-7	TGCGCCAGCAGCTTGGGGGCAACGGTGAACGAGCAGTACTTC	CASSLGATVNEQYF
TRBV21-1	NA	NA	TRBJ2-1	TGTGCCAGCAGCAAAGTCGCCAGCGGGGGGCTCAATGAGCAGTTCTTC	CASSKVASGGLNEQFF
TRBV28	TRBD1	NA	TRBJ2-2	TGTGCCAGCAGTTTGAGTGCGGGACAGGGGGACACCGGGGAGCTGTTTTTT	CASSLSAGQGDTGELFF
TRBV19	NA	NA	TRBJ1-5	TGTGCCAGTGATATAGATCCCGCCAGGTGGGATCAGCCCCAGCATTTT	CASDIDPARWDQPQHF
TRBV28	TRBD2	NA	TRBJ2-1	TGTGCCAGCATGGTCCTTAGCGGGACCCACCGCAATGAGCAGTTCTTC	CASMVLSGTHRNEQFF
TRBV30	NA	NA	TRBJ1-5	TGTGCCTGGAGTGTACCCGGGGGTCAGCCCCAGCATTTT	CAWSVPGGQPQHF
TRBV6-5	NA	NA	TRBJ1-2	TGTGCCAGCAGTTACTCACGAGGTCCTGGCTACACCTTC	CASSYSRGPGYTF
TRBV11-2	NA	NA	TRBJ2-3	TGTGCCAGCAGCTTAGTTCAGAGGGATACGCAGTATTTT	CASSLVQRDTQYF
TRBV5-6	TRBD2	NA	TRBJ2-7	TGTGCCAGCAGCCGGACTAGCTACGAGCAGTACTTC	CASSRTSYEQYF
TRBV28	TRBD2	few	TRBJ2-7	TGTGCCAGCTTGAGAGCTGGGACTAGCGCATTCTACGAGCAGTACTTC	CASLRAGTSAFYEQYF
TRBV2	NA	NA	TRBJ1-6	TGTGCCAGCAGAGTCGGGACTGGGGATAATTCACCCCTCCACTTT	CASRVGTGDNSPLHF
TRBV6-5	TRBD1	NA	TRBJ2-7	TGTGCCAGCAGTTCAAGGACAGGGGGCAGGCCCGACTTC	CASSSRTGGRPDF
TRBV21-1	NA	few	TRBJ2-1	TGTGCCAGCAGCAAAGACAGGCAAGAAACCTACAATGAGCAGTTCTTC	CASSKDRQETYNEQFF
TRBV3-1/TRBV3-2	NA	NA	TRBJ1-2	TGTGCCAGCAGCCAGCGGGACCCCGGTTTGTCATTC	CASSQRDPGLSF
TRBV5-8	TRBD1	NA	TRBJ2-7	TGTGCCAGCAGCAAAGACAGGGGGTACGAGCAGTACTTC	CASSKDRGYEQYF
TRBV7-8	NA	NA	TRBJ1-2	TGTGCCAGCAGCTTGAGTAGATGGGACACCTATAACTATGGCTACACCTTC	CASSLSRWDTYNYGYTF
TRBV7-6	NA	NA	TRBJ1-5	TGTGCCAGCAGCCCAGGACAAGGCCGGGATCAGCCCCAGCATTTT	CASSPGQGRDQPQHF
TRBV7-8	TRBD1	NA	TRBJ2-7	TGTGCCAGCAGCTGGACAGGGGAAAACGAGCAGTACTTC	CASSWTGENEQYF
TRBV27	NA	NA	TRBJ1-5	TGTGCCAGCAGCCGAGTGGGCGGGGGGACTAGCAATCAGCCCCAGCATTTT	CASSRVGGGTSNQPQHF
TRBV7-6	TRBD1	NA	TRBJ2-1	TGTGCCAGCAGCCTCCCGACAGGGGGCAATGAGCAGTTCTTC	CASSLPTGGNEQFF
TRBV19	NA	NA	TRBJ2-2	TGTGCCAGTAGTGGAGGGGCCGGCAGCACCGGGGAGCTGTTTTTT	CASSGGAGSTGELFF
TRBV15	NA	NA	TRBJ2-1	TGTGCCACCAGCAGAGATCGAGGTATAGGAGGGAAGGAGCAGTTCTTC	CATSRDRGIGGKEQFF
TRBV18	NA	NA	TRBJ1-1	TGTGCCAGCTTCCCGACACTGAACACTGAAGCTTTCTTT	CASFPTLNTEAFF
TRBV28	TRBD1	NA	TRBJ1-1	TGTGCCAGCAGGGGACAGAAGAACACTGAAGCTTTCTTT	CASRGQKNTEAFF
TRBV5-1	NA	NA	TRBJ1-1	TGCGCCAGCAGCTTGTCGGGGGGGACGAACACTGAAGCTTTCTTT	CASSLSGGTNTEAFF
TRBV24-1	NA	NA	TRBJ1-1	TGTGCCACCAGTGATCCCGGCACTGAAGCTTTCTTT	CATSDPGTEAFF
TRBV7-9	TRBD1	few	TRBJ1-5	TGTGCCAGCAGCTCGTCCGACAGGGGGTTTAACCAGCCCCAGCATTTT	CASSSSDRGFNQPQHF
TRBV3-1/TRBV3-2	TRBD2	NA	TRBJ2-5	TGTGCCAGCAGATCCGGCGGGAGGGGTTGGGAGACCCAGTACTTC	CASRSGGRGWETQYF
TRBV28	NA	NA	TRBJ2-5	TGTGCCAGCAGTGTCCCCAGGTGGGAGACCCAGTACTTC	CASSVPRWETQYF
TRBV19	NA	once	TRBJ2-7	TGTGCCACGGTCGTGTCGGGGATCTACGAGCAGTACTTC	CATVVSGIYEQYF
TRBV2	TRBD1	NA	TRBJ1-3	TGTGCCAGCAGCGGACAGGGCGACTTCTCTGGAAACACCATATATTTT	CASSGQGDFSGNTIYF
TRBV19	TRBD1	once	TRBJ2-7	TGTGCCAGTAGTCCCCGGACAGGGAAGTACGAGCAGTACTTC	CASSPRTGKYEQYF
TRBV3-1/TRBV3-2	NA	NA	TRBJ2-2	TGTGCCAGCAGCCGAAACAGGGACCTACACACAACCGGGGAGCTGTTTTTT	CASSRNRDLHTTGELFF
TRBV4-3	NA	NA	TRBJ2-7	TGCGCCAGCAGCCGCAAGACCGAGGAGACCTACGAGCAGTACTTC	CASSRKTEETYEQYF
TRBV4-1	NA	NA	TRBJ2-5	TGCGCCAGCAGCCAAGGGCGGGCGGTCCAAGAGACCCAGTACTTC	CASSQGRAVQETQYF
TRBV29-1	NA	NA	TRBJ2-7	TGCAGCGTTGAAGTATACGGGAGAATCAACGAGCAGTACTTC	CSVEVYGRINEQYF
TRBV7-6	TRBD1	NA	TRBJ1-2	TGTGCCAGCAGCCCCAGGGGACAGGAAAACTATGGCTACACCTTC	CASSPRGQENYGYTF
TRBV19	NA	NA	TRBJ2-5	TGTGCCAGTAGTGTCACAGGATATCAAGAGACCCAGTACTTC	CASSVTGYQETQYF
TRBV2	TRBD1	NA	TRBJ2-1	TGTGCCAGCAGGATGGACAGGGGGCTCTACAATGAGCAGTTCTTC	CASRMDRGLYNEQFF
TRBV5-1	NA	NA	TRBJ2-1	TGCGCCAGCAGCACACAGGTACTCAAACAAGGTGAGCAGTTCTTC	CASSTQVLKQGEQFF
TRBV28	TRBD2	NA	TRBJ2-7	TGTGCCAGCAAAGACCCTAGCGGGAGTAGGTACGAGCAGTACTTC	CASKDPSGSRYEQYF
TRBV27	TRBD2	NA	TRBJ2-7	TGTGCCAGCAGACTAGCGGGGGCCCTCTCCTACGAGCAGTACTTC	CASRLAGALSYEQYF
TRBV11-3	TRBD1	NA	TRBJ2-7	TGTGCCAGCAGCCCCCGGACAGGGGCGATCTACGAGCAGTACTTC	CASSPRTGAIYEQYF
TRBV18	NA	NA	TRBJ2-3	TGTGCCAGCTCACTCCCGACGGGATCAGATACGCAGTATTTT	CASSLPTGSDTQYF
TRBV2	TRBD2	NA	TRBJ2-7	TGTGCCATCGAGGCGGGGGGGCCCTACGAGCAGTACTTC	CAIEAGGPYEQYF
TRBV5-8	NA	NA	TRBJ1-2	TGTGCCAGCAGCCCAGAAGCAGGGGCTGGCTACACCTTC	CASSPEAGAGYTF
TRBV30	TRBD1	NA	TRBJ1-2	TGTGCCTGGAGTGCCCCCGGGACAGGGACTTATGGCTACACCTTC	CAWSAPGTGTYGYTF
TRBV14	NA	NA	TRBJ2-2	TGTGCCAGCAGCCAAAGGATGACAGGTACCGGGGAGCTGTTTTTT	CASSQRMTGTGELFF
TRBV11-3	TRBD1	NA	TRBJ2-2	TGTGCCAGCAGCCCCGGACAGGGGGCGGGGACCGGGGAGCTGTTTTTT	CASSPGQGAGTGELFF
TRBV7-2	TRBD1	NA	TRBJ1-1	TGTGCCAGCAGCTTAGAACAGGGGGCGACTGTTGCTTTCTTT	CASSLEQGATVAFF
TRBV27	TRBD2	NA	TRBJ2-1	TGTGCCAGCAGTTTTGGACTAGCGGCTGAGCAGTTCTTC	CASSFGLAAEQFF
TRBV3-1/TRBV3-2	TRBD1	NA	TRBJ1-1	TGTGCCAGCAGCCAAATCCCGGGACAGTACACTGAAGCTTTCTTT	CASSQIPGQYTEAFF
TRBV30	TRBD1	NA	TRBJ1-2	TGTGCCTGGAGTAGGACAGGGAAGGGATTGGATGGCTACACCTTC	CAWSRTGKGLDGYTF
TRBV5-5	NA	NA	TRBJ1-1	TGTGCCAGCAGCCCCTCGGGGGGCGCGAACACTGAAGCTTTCTTT	CASSPSGGANTEAFF
TRBV6-5	TRBD1	once	TRBJ1-2	TGTGCCGTACAGGGGTACCACTATGGCTACACCTTC	CAVQGYHYGYTF
TRBV6-5	NA	NA	TRBJ1-3	TGTGCCAGCAGTTACTCTGCGGGTTCTGGAAACACCATATATTTT	CASSYSAGSGNTIYF
TRBV5-1	NA	NA	TRBJ2-2	TGCGCCAGCAGAGGGGCCCTGAACACCGGGGAGCTGTTTTTT	CASRGALNTGELFF
TRBV4-2	NA	once	TRBJ2-7	TGTGCCAGCAGCCAGGGAGGCGACGAGCAGTACTTC	CASSQGGDEQYF
TRBV6-5	NA	NA	TRBJ2-7	TGTGCCAGCGGTAGGGGGAACGAGCAGTACTTC	CASGRGNEQYF